These 18 T cell receptor beta chains were all obtained from the same sample, sequenced in a study of control samples from healthy donors and cancer patients. Assay used: immunoSEQ multiplex PCR; TCRdb lists only in-frame clones, some missing. The sample has about 140,000 clones; about nine tenths are singletons. Sequencing was carried out using blood. The receptors were gathered from a man in his thirties or forties in good health.

The genes are TRBV19 and TRBJ2-7; D is undetermined. This CDR3 has 13 residues. Germline V gene data show CDR1 as LNHDA and CDR2 as SQIVND (reference sequence). V dropped 1 base and J dropped 3 bases, with 7 bases sitting between them. CDR3 protein: CASSIAQFYEQYF. In DNA form, the CDR3 reads TGTGCCAGTAGTATAGCCCAGTTCTACGAGCAGTACTTC.

This sequence joins TRBV3-1 (or the pseudogene TRBV3-2) and TRBJ2-5; no clear D. The V end lost 0 bases, the J end lost 1 base, and 9 bases lay between the germline ends. The CDR3 has 15 residues. CDR1 and CDR2 from the germline V gene are LGHDT and YNNKEL (reference sequence). CDR3 protein: CASSQDVGRQETQYF. The CDR3 nucleotides read TGTGCCAGCAGCCAAGATGTAGGGCGCCAAGAGACCCAGTACTTC.

The chain links TRBV11-3 to TRBJ2-1; possible D gene TRBD2, 5 bases. There are 13 residues in the CDR3. Germline V gene data show CDR1 as SGHNT and CDR2 as YENEEA. Trimming cost V 5 bases and J 7 bases, with 12 bases left between them. CDR3 sequence: CASSPPSGNEQFF. For the CDR3, the DNA is TGTGCCAGCAGCCCCCCCTCGGGGAATGAGCAGTTCTTC.

The chain couples TRBV23-1 to TRBJ1-2, with TRBD1 identical over 8 bases. TRBV23-1 is given ORF status, its function remaining uncertain. This CDR3 spans 19 amino acids. V shed 0 bases and J 4 bases; nucleotides not matched to a gene: 16. CDR3 protein: CASSQSRGRGPAFSYGYTF. CDR3 sequence (DNA): TGCGCCAGCAGTCAATCTCGGGGCAGGGGGCCAGCCTTTAGCTATGGCTACACCTTC.

V gene TRBV7-2 combines with J gene TRBJ2-7; TRBD2 is a possible D gene (5 bases). Germline V gene sequence: CDR1 SGHTA, CDR2 FQGNSA. Trimming took off 5 bases at V and 3 bases at J, with 14 bases between the two ends. The CDR3 has 14 amino acids. The CDR3 DNA is TGTGCCAGCAGCCCATGGACTTCCAACTACGAGCAGTACTTC. Translated: CASSPWTSNYEQYF.

The chain carries TRBV11-3 and TRBJ1-1; 9 bases fit TRBD1. Losses at the gene ends were 5 bases for V and 1 base for J; bases not matched to a gene: 5. This CDR3 comprises 15 residues. Germline CDR1 SGHNT, CDR2 YENEEA. The DNA of the CDR3 is TGTGCCAGCAGCCCCCGGACAGGGGCGAACACTGAAGCTTTCTTT. Translated: CASSPRTGANTEAFF.

The J gene is TRBJ2-7, the V gene TRBV20-1; TRBD2 matches at 10 bases. The CDR3 sequence is 14 residues long. V trimming: 3 bases; J trimming: 5 bases; junction bases outside the gene matches: 7. Germline CDR1 is DFQATT and CDR2 is SNEGSKA (reference sequence). This chain's CDR3 is CSASSTSGNDEQYF. CDR3 sequence (DNA): TGCAGTGCTAGTTCCACTAGCGGGAACGACGAGCAGTACTTC.

This sequence joins TRBV11-2 and TRBJ2-7; 8 bases map to TRBD2. V shed 2 bases and J 0 bases; nucleotides not matched to a gene: 6. The CDR3 length is 16 residues. Per the germline V gene, CDR1 is SGHAT and CDR2 is FQNNGV. CDR3 loop: CASSLIAGSHSYEQYF. The CDR3 DNA sequence: TGTGCCAGCAGCTTAATAGCGGGGTCCCACTCCTACGAGCAGTACTTC. The full variable domain, with the rest looked up from reference TRBV11-2 and TRBJ2-7, is EAGVAQSPRYKIIEKRQSVAFWCNPISGHATLYWYQQILGQGPKLLIQFQNNGVVDDSQLPKDRFSAERLKGVDSTLKIQPAKLEDSAVYLCASSLIAGSHSYEQYFGPGTRLTVT.

V usage is TRBV5-4 and J usage is TRBJ2-3; 8 bases are shared with TRBD2. Germline assignment: CDR1 SGHNT and CDR2 YYREEE (reference sequence). This CDR3 region has 12 residues. The J segment lost 4 bases and the V segment lost 6 bases, leaving 1 base of the junction unmatched. CDR3 loop: CASTRGADTQYF. DNA of the CDR3: TGTGCCAGCACGCGGGGGGCAGATACGCAGTATTTT.

This chain links TRBV19 with TRBJ1-2; no clear D. CDR1 LNHDA and CDR2 SQIVND come from the germline V gene (reference sequence). The ends were cut back, 3 bases at V and 0 bases at J, with 11 bases in the middle. The CDR3 is made up of 15 amino acids. The CDR3 DNA is TGTGCCAGTAGTATGCTTCTTCCCTCTAACTATGGCTACACCTTC. Its protein is CASSMLLPSNYGYTF.

The gene calls are TRBV18 and TRBJ2-2, with D uncertain. Trimming took off 2 bases at V and 6 bases at J, with 7 bases between the two ends. Germline V gene data show CDR1 as KGHSH and CDR2 as LQKENI. The CDR3 contains 13 residues. The CDR3 here is CASSPAGSGELFF. CDR3 DNA sequence: TGTGCCAGCTCACCAGCAGGTTCCGGGGAGCTGTTTTTT.

V and J are TRBV29-1 and TRBJ2-2, with TRBD1 matching over 7 bases. Germline V gives CDR1 SQVTM, CDR2 ANQGSEA. Trimming took 5 bases from V and 0 from J; bases not matched to a gene: 3. This CDR3 spans 14 amino acids. The CDR3 DNA follows: TGCAGCGTTAAAGGGACAGCGAACACCGGGGAGCTGTTTTTT. This codes for CSVKGTANTGELFF.

The CDR3 spells CASRWSNYGYTF. The CDR3 DNA follows: TGTGCCAGCAGGTGGTCGAACTATGGCTACACCTTC. This chain joins TRBV25-1 and TRBJ1-2; no clear D gene. CDR1 and CDR2 from the germline V gene are MGHDK and SYGVNS. V was clipped by 6 bases and J by 2 bases, with 7 bases between them. CDR3 length: 12 amino acids.

The rearrangement links TRBV27 to TRBJ1-6, with D hard to call. CDR1 and CDR2 (germline): MNHEY, SMNVEV (reference sequence). This CDR3 has 14 amino acids. Trimming took off 3 bases at V and 4 bases at J, with 7 bases between the two ends. The CDR3 reads CASSFFEYNSPLHF. CDR3 in DNA: TGTGCCAGCAGTTTCTTTGAATATAATTCACCCCTCCACTTT.

The chain combines TRBV7-2 with TRBJ1-3, with D possibly TRBD1 on 5 matching bases. Deletions cut 1 base from V and 4 bases from J, with 11 bases between. The CDR3 consists of 15 residues. Germline CDR1 SGHTA, CDR2 FQGNSA. The CDR3 DNA reads as TGTGCCAGCAGCTTAGACGGGGCCGGGGGAAACACCATATATTTT. Protein product: CASSLDGAGGNTIYF.

This chain links TRBV6-5 with TRBJ2-7, with 8 bases fitting TRBD2. CDR1 MNHEY and CDR2 SVGAGI come from the germline V gene. The CDR3 contains 15 residues. The J segment lost 4 bases and the V segment lost 0 bases, leaving 5 bases of the junction unmatched. Here the CDR3 reads CASSYSTGGPYEQYF. The CDR3 nucleotides read TGTGCCAGCAGTTACTCTACGGGAGGGCCGTACGAGCAGTACTTC.

The rearrangement uses TRBV5-1 and TRBJ1-1; D is possibly TRBD1 (5 bases). The germline gives CDR1 SGHRS, CDR2 YFSETQ. The CDR3 sequence is 13 residues long. The germline V and J ends were trimmed by 0 bases and 4 bases, with 7 bases remaining between them. The CDR3 loop reads CASSLGGPTEAFF. CDR3 DNA sequence: TGCGCCAGCAGCTTGGGGGGCCCCACTGAAGCTTTCTTT. Filled out from reference TRBV5-1 and TRBJ1-1, the complete variable domain reads KAGVTQTPRYLIKTRGQQVTLSCSPISGHRSVSWYQQTPGQGLQFLFEYFSETQRNKGNFPGRFSGRQFSNSRSEMNVSTLELGDSALYLCASSLGGPTEAFFGQGTRLTVV.

The chain recombines TRBV4-3 with TRBJ1-6; D gene uncertain. CDR1 is LGHNA, CDR2 YSLEER, per germline. The V and J ends lost 2 bases and 10 bases respectively, with 9 bases between them. The CDR3 has 13 amino acids. CDR3 nucleotides: TGCGCCAGCAGCCAATCTTGGAGATCACCCCTCCACTTT. Translated: CASSQSWRSPLHF.